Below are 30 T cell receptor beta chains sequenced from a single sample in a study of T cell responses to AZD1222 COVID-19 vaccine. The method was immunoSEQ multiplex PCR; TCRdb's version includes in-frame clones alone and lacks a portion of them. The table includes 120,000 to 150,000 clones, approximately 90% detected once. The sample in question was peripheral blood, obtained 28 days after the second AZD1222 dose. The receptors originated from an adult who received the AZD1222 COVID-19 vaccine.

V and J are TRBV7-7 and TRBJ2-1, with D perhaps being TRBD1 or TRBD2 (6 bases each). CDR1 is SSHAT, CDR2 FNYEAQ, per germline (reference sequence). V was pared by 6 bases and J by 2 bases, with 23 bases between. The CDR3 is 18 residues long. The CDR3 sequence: CASSRRVGGKGPYNEQFF. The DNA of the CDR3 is TGTGCCAGCAGTCGTAGGGTAGGGGGGAAGGGGCCCTACAATGAGCAGTTCTTC.

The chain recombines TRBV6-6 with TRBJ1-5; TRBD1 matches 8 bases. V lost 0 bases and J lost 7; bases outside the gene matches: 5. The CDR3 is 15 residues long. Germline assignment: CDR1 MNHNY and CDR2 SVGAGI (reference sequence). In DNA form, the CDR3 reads TGTGCCAGCAGTTACTCTCAGGGGGCCAACCAGCCCCAGCATTTT. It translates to CASSYSQGANQPQHF.

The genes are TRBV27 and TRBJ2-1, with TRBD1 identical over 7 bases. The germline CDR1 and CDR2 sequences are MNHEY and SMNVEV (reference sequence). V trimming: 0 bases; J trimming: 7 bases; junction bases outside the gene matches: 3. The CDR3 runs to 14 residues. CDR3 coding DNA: TGTGCCAGCAGTTTATCAGGGGGCCGGAATGAGCAGTTCTTC. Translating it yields CASSLSGGRNEQFF.

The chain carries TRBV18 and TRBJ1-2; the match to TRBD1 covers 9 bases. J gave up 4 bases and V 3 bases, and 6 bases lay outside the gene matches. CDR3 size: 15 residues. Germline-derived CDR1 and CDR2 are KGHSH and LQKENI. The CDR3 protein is CASSPSRDRAYGYTF. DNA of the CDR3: TGTGCCAGCTCACCGTCCCGGGACAGGGCCTATGGCTACACCTTC.

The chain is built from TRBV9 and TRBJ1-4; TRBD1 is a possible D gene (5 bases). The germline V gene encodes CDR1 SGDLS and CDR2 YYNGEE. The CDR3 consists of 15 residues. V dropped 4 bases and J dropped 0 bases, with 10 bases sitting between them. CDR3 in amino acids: CASSRAGATNEKLFF. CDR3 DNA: TGTGCCAGCAGCAGAGCGGGGGCAACTAATGAAAAACTGTTTTTT.

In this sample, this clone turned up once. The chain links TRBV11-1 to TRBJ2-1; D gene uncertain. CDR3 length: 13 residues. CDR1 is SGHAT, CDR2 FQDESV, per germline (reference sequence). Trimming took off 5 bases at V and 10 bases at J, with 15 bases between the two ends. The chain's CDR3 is CASSIHRPTEQFF. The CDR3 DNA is TGTGCCAGCAGCATTCATCGACCTACAGAGCAGTTCTTC.

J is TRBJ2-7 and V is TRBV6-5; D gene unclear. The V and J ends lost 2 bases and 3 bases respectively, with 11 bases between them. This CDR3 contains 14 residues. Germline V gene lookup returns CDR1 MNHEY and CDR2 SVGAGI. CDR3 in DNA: TGTGCCAGCAGTTACAGGGTCTACGGCTACGAGCAGTACTTC. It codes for CASSYRVYGYEQYF.

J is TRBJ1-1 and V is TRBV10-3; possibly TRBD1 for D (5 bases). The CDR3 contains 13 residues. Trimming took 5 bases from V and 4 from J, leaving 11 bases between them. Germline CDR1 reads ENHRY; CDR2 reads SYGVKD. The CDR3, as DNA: TGTGCCATCAGTCCTACGGGGCGCACTGAAGCTTTCTTT. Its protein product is CAISPTGRTEAFF.

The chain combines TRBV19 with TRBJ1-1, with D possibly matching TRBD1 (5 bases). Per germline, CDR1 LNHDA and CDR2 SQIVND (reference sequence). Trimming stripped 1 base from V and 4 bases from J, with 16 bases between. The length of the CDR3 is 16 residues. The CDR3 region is CASSIGGGTLSTEAFF. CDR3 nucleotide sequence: TGTGCCAGTAGTATAGGCGGGGGGACCTTGAGCACTGAAGCTTTCTTT.

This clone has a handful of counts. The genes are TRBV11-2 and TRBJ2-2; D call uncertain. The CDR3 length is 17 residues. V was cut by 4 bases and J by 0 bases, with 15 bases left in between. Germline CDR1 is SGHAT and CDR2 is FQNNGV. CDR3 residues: CASSSYDGGANTGELFF. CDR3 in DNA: TGTGCCAGCAGCTCATACGATGGCGGCGCGAACACCGGGGAGCTGTTTTTT.

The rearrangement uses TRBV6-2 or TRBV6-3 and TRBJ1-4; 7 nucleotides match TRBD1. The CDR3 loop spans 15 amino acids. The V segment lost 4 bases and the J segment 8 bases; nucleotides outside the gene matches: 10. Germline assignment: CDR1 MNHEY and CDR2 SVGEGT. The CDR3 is CASSSSDRAREKLFF. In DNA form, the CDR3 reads TGTGCCAGCAGTTCAAGCGACAGGGCTCGGGAAAAACTGTTTTTT.

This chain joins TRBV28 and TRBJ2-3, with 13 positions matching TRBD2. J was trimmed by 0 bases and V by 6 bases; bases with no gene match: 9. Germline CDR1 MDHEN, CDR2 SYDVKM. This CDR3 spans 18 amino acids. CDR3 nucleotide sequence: TGTGCCAGCAGGCATACTAGCGGGAGGGCCTTGAGCACAGATACGCAGTATTTT. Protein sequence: CASRHTSGRALSTDTQYF.

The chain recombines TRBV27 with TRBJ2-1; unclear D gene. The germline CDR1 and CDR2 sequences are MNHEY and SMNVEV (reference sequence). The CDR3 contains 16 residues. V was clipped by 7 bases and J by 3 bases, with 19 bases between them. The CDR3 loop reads CASNSVSGRNYNEQFF. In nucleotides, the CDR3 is TGTGCCAGCAACTCCGTCTCCGGTCGAAACTACAATGAGCAGTTCTTC.

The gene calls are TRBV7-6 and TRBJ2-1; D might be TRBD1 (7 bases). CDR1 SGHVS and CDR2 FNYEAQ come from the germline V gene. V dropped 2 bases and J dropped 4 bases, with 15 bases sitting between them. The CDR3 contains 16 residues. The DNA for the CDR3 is TGTGCCAGCAGCTTACGGGGGCAGGGGGTATACAATGAGCAGTTCTTC. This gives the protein CASSLRGQGVYNEQFF.

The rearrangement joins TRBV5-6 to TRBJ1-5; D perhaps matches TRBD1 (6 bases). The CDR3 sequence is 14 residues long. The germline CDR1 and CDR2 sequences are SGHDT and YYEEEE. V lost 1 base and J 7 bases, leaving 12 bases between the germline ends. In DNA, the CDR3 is TGTGCCAGCAGCTTGTGGGGGGGCGGACAGCCCCAGCATTTT. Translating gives CASSLWGGGQPQHF.

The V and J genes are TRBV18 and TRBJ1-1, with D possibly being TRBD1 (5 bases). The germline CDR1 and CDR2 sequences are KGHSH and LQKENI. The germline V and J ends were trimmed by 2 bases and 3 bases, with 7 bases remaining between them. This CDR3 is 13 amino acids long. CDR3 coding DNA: TGTGCCAGCTCACCAAACAGGTACACTGAAGCTTTCTTT. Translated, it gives CASSPNRYTEAFF.

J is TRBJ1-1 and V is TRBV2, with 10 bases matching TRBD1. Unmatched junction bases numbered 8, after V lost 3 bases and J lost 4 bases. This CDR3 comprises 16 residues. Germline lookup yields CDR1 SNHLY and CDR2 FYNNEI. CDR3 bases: TGTGCCAGCAGTGAGCCGCGGGACAGGGGAGGCACTGAAGCTTTCTTT. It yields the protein CASSEPRDRGGTEAFF.

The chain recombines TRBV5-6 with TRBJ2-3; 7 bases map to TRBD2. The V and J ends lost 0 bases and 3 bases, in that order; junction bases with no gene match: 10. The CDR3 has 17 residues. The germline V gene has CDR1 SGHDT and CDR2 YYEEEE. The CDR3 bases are TGTGCCAGCAGCTTGGTTCATGGGCAGGGAGGGACAGATACGCAGTATTTT. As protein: CASSLVHGQGGTDTQYF.

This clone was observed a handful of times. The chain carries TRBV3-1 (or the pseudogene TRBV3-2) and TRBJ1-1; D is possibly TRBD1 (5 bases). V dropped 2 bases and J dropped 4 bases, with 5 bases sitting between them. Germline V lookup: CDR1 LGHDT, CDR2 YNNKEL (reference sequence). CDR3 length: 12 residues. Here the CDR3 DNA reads TGTGCCAGCAGCCAACAGGGCACTGAAGCTTTCTTT. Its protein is CASSQQGTEAFF.

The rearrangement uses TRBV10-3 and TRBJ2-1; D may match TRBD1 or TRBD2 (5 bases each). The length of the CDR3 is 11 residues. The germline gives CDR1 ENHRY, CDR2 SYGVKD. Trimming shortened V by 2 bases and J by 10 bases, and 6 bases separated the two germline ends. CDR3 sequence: CAISERDEQFF. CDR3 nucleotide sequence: TGTGCCATCAGTGAGCGGGACGAGCAGTTCTTC.

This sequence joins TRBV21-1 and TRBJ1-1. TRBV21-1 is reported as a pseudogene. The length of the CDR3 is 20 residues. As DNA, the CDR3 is TGTGCCAGCAGCAAAAAACAGAGTGTAGGTCGAGCGTATATGAACACTGAAGCTTTCTTT. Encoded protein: CASSKKQSVGRAYMNTEAFF.

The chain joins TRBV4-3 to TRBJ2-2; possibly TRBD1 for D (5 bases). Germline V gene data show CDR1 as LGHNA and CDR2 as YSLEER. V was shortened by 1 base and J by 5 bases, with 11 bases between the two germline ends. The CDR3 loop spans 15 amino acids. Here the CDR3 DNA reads TGCGCCAGCAGCCAAGTGGGGCGATGGACCGGGGAGCTGTTTTTT. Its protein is CASSQVGRWTGELFF.

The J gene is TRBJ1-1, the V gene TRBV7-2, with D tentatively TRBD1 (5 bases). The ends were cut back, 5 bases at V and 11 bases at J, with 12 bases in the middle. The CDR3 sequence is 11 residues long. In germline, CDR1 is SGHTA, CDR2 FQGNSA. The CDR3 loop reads CASSREGNAFF. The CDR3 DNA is TGTGCCAGCAGCAGGGAGGGGAATGCTTTCTTT.

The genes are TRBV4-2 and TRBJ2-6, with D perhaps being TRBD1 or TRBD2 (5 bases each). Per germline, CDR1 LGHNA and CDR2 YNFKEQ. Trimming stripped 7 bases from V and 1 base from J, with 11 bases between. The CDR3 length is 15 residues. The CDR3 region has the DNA TGTGCCAGCACCTGGGACCCATCTGGGGCCAACGTCCTGACTTTC. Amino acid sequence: CASTWDPSGANVLTF.

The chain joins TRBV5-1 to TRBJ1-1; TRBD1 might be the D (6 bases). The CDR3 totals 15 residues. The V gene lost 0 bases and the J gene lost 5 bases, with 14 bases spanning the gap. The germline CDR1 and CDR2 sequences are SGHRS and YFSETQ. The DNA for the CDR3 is TGCGCCAGCAGCTTGGCGCAGGGGAAACAGACTGAAGCTTTCTTT. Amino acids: CASSLAQGKQTEAFF.

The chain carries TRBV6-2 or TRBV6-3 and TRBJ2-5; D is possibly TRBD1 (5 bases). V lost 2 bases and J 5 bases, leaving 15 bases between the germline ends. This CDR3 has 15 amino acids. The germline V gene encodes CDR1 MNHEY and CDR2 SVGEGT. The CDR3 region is CASSYVDRGRETQYF. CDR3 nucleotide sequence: TGTGCCAGCAGTTACGTCGACAGAGGCAGGGAGACCCAGTACTTC.

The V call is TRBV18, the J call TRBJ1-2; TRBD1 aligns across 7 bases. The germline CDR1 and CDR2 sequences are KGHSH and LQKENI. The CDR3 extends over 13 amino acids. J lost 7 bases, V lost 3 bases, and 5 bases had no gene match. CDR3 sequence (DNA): TGTGCCAGCTCACCGCCAGGGGGTGGTGGCTACACCTTC. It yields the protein CASSPPGGGGYTF.

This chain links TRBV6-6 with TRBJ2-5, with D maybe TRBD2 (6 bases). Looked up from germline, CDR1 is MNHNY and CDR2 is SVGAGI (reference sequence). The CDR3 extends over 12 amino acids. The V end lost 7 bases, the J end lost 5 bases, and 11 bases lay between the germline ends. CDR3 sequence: CASTGTRETQYF. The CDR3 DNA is TGTGCCAGCACCGGGACTCGGGAGACCCAGTACTTC.

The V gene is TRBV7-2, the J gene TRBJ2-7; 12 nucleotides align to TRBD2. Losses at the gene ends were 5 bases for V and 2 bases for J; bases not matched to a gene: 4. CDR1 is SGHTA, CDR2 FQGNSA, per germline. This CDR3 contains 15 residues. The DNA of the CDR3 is TGTGCCAGCAGCCAGACTAGCGGGGGAGCCTACGAGCAGTACTTC. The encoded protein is CASSQTSGGAYEQYF. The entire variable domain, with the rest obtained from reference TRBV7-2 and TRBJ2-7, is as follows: GAGVSQSPSNKVTEKGKDVELRCDPISGHTALYWYRQSLGQGLEFLIYFQGNSAPDKSGLPSDRFSAERTGGSVSTLTIQRTQQEDSAVYLCASSQTSGGAYEQYFGPGTRLTVT.

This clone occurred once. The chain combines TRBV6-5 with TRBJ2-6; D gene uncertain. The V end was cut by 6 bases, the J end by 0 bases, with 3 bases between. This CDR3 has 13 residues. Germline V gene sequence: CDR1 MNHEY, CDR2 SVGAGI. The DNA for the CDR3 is TGTGCCAGCAGCTCCTCTGGGGCCAACGTCCTGACTTTC. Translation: CASSSSGANVLTF.